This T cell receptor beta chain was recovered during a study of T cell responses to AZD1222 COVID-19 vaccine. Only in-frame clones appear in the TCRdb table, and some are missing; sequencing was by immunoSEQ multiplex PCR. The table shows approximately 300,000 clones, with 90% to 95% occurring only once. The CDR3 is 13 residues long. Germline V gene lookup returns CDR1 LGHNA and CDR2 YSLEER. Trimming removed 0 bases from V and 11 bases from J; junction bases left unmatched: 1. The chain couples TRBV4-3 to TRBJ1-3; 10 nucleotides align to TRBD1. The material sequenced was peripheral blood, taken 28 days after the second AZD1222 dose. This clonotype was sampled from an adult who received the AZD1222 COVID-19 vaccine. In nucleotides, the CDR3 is TGCGCCAGCAGCCAAGACGGGACAGGGGCCATATATTTT. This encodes CASSQDGTGAIYF.